Below, 5 T cell receptor beta chains from the same sample are listed, as sequenced in a study of T cells in Graves' hyperthyroidism and ophthalmopathy. RNA transcripts gave rise to amplified TCR beta CDR3 regions. An initial round of RT-PCR targeting the TCR CDR3 relied on the HTBI primer set. MiXCR was run by TCRdb on the multiplex PCR reads, yielding one entry per CDR3 protein. This table has more than 300,000 distinct CDR3 sequences, about 14% appearing once. The sequenced sample consisted of blood. The receptor source for this set is a woman in her sixties with Graves' hyperthyroidism.

In this sample, this clonotype turned up many times. The chain carries TRBV7-9 and TRBJ2-1; D gene ambiguous. This CDR3 region has 13 residues. Germline values: CDR1 SEHNR, CDR2 FQNEAQ (reference sequence). The ends were cut back, 3 bases at V and 4 bases at J, with 7 bases in the middle. The CDR3 loop is CASSFPTYNEQFF. In DNA form, the CDR3 reads TGTGCCAGCAGCTTTCCAACATACAATGAGCAGTTCTTC.

The J gene is TRBJ1-2, the V gene TRBV19; D is unresolved. Per the germline V gene, CDR1 is LNHDA and CDR2 is SQIVND (reference sequence). The CDR3 contains 13 residues. The V and J ends lost 0 bases and 4 bases respectively, with 6 bases between them. The CDR3 region is CASSIDDGYGYTF. CDR3 bases: TGTGCCAGTAGTATAGACGACGGCTATGGCTACACCTTC.

This chain uses TRBV24-1 with TRBJ2-2; TRBD2 agrees at 14 bases. CDR3 length equals 19 residues. Germline loops: CDR1 KGHDR, CDR2 SFDVKD. The V segment lost 2 bases and the J segment 0 bases; nucleotides outside the gene matches: 4. CDR3 region: CATSDSGLAGGSNTGELFF. The CDR3 nucleotides read TGTGCCACCAGTGATTCAGGACTAGCGGGAGGCTCGAACACCGGGGAGCTGTTTTTT.

The rearrangement links TRBV6-2 or TRBV6-3 to TRBJ2-3; D gene uncertain. V lost 2 bases and J lost 4, with 4 bases in between. The CDR3 consists of 12 residues. CDR1 and CDR2 from the germline V gene are MNHEY and SVGEGT. The CDR3, as DNA: TGTGCCAGCAGTTACCCCGCAGATACGCAGTATTTT. Translation: CASSYPADTQYF.

The J gene is TRBJ1-3, the V gene TRBV28; perhaps TRBD1 as D (5 bases). The V gene lost 4 bases and the J gene lost 0 bases, with 10 bases spanning the gap. The V gene's germline CDR1 is MDHEN and CDR2 SYDVKM. The CDR3 is 15 residues long. CDR3 loop: CASSWSGLSGNTIYF. Here the CDR3 DNA reads TGTGCCAGCAGTTGGTCAGGGCTCTCTGGAAACACCATATATTTT.